This T cell receptor beta chain derives from a study of identical twins (dated by TCRdb to the mid-2010s). With respect to the entire study: TCR alpha and beta repertoires from monozygotic twins, unrelated adults of various ages and cord blood were deep-sequenced to test whether fetal clonotypes persist. To rule out contamination, the twin experiments were replicated at different times with different library preparation protocols. What the authors observed across the whole study: Compared with coincidental sharing between unrelated individuals, out-of-frame TCR alpha sequences shared between twins had an excess of sequences with low generation probability. Zero-insertion analyses could be partly confounded by invariant T cells such as MAIT and iNKT, though diverse VJ usage argued against such confounding for most clonotypes. Recombination models systematically underestimated out-of-frame TCR alpha sharing in monozygotic twins but agreed with sharing between unrelated individuals. Fewer insertions were carried by abundant cord blood beta clonotypes; a weaker similar trend was observed in young adult naive repertoires, while no such trend was observed in memory repertoires. Because the same donors could not be followed over many years, conclusions were based on cross-sectional statistical analysis. A weaker excess of twin sharing was found in beta out-of-frame sequences because the signal-to-noise ratio was lowered by fewer shared sequences.

Library preparation was by 5' RACE. The sequencer was an Illumina HiSeq 2000. Template switching introduced a universal primer binding site; the final cDNA contained a unique molecular identifier, enabling accurate counting of TCR cDNA molecules. Specific primers in the conserved constant-segment region were used to synthesize first-strand cDNA for the TCR alpha and beta chains. To control for contamination, every cDNA library carried two barcodes: a SMART-Mk sample barcode plus Illumina barcodes. TruSeq adapter sequences, together with Illumina sample barcodes, were added in two successive PCR steps. TCR alpha and beta cDNA libraries were sequenced on the Illumina HiSeq platform with custom primers. The paper's data handling went like this. Unique molecular identifiers were extracted from raw reads with MiGEC, and CDR3 positions were determined with MiXCR. Recombination models were inferred per individual with the repgenHMM and IGoR tools using an EM algorithm. The tcR package in R was used for shared clonotype analysis, with sharing normalized by the product of cloneset sizes. To study raw recombination without the effects of thymic and clonal selection, out-of-frame nonproductive sequences were analyzed. TCRdb reworked the public reads: Q25 trimming with fastp, MiXCR clone assembly, productive beta chains retained. Each CDR3 protein gets just one entry, which takes the most common genes and DNA from the rows behind it. The V and J calls and clone size are TCRdb's, not the authors'. For this sample the table gives 200,000 to 300,000 distinct CDR3 sequences, of which 10% to 13% were detected only once. The biggest ten clones account for less than 12% of the sample.

All donors were healthy Caucasians. Using Miltenyi CD45RO+ enrichment and human naive T-cell isolation kits, memory (CD45RO+) and naive T cells were isolated from PBMC. Sequences MNHEY (CDR1) and SVGAGI (CDR2) are obtained from the germline V gene. Trimming takes 0 bases off V and 4 bases off J; junction bases not matched to a gene: 8. The CDR3, cysteine through phenylalanine, is 17 amino acids long. Solely the CDR3 DNA is kept, with 51 bases framed from the first base. In regard to this clonotype: The antigen it recognizes is unknown. The record has no base qualities; no much larger clone is one base away.

The TCR sequence derives from a man aged 50-59 years in good health. Sequenced material: memory T cells sorted from blood. The cell subset or site label of this sample denotes: CD45RO+ enriched T cells. The sequence links TRBV6-5 to TRBJ2-5, and 10 junctional nucleotides match TRBD2. The CDR3 in this case is CASSYSWASGSTETQYF. The nucleotide sequence is TGTGCCAGCAGTTACTCTTGGGCTAGCGGGAGCACAGAGACCCAGTACTTC.